This T cell receptor (beta chain) was profiled in a study of cytomegalovirus exposure and HLA in healthy donors. For the study at large: Caucasian-associated ancestry cluster membership applied to about 80% of several hundred genotyped donors. Study findings and constraints: In a later analysis, HLA-associated TCR beta chains were more clonally expanded than equally common others. A few chains tied to CMV proved CMV antigen-specific in vitro. TCR beta V segments were, for the most part, productive about 90% or about 30% of the time in an earlier analysis.

The CDR3 extends over 12 amino acids. The germline gives CDR1 MGHDK, CDR2 SYGVNS. V lost 9 bases to trimming and J lost 0 bases, with 6 bases between them. The PCR employed 60 Vbeta primers together with 13 Jbeta primers. Profiling relied on immunoSEQ multiplex PCR, and the TCRdb table lists in-frame clones only, not all of them. The table includes about 160,000 clones, about 85% detected once. Notes on this clone: Its target is unknown.

The gene calls are TRBV25-1 and TRBJ1-3; the D is unclear. The sequencing input was PBMCs. The TCR comes from a man younger than 35 in good health and CMV-seropositive. The CDR3 nucleotides are TGTGCCAGTAAGAGCTCTGGAAACACCATATATTTT. Translated, it gives CASKSSGNTIYF.